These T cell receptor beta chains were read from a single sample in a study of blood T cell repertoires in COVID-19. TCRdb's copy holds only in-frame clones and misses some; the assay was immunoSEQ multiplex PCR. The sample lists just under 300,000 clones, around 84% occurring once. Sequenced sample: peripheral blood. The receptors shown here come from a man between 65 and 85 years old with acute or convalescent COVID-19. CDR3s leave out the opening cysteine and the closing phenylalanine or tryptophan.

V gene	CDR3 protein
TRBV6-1	ASSEAAGGSYEQY
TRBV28	ASSFLAAGGIYEQF
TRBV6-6	ASSYLGQGDNSPLH
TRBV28	ASTRTGSSYGYT
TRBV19	ASSSRRGLGTQY
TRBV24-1	ATSDSRVADQPQH
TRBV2	ASRRTVRVTEAF
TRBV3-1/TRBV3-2	ASSPGQGWNTIY
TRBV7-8	ASSLGYSYEQY
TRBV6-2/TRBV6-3	ASSFPGQGLRDSNQPQH
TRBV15	ATSRGPAGPGTGELF
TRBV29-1	SASTFLAGGYEQY
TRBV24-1	ATSDFPAGGRNTGELF
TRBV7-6	ASSLGSGTGRRTYEQY
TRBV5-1	ASEGQGSTDTQY
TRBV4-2	ASSQDGLPTSYNEQF
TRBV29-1	SVGWDRGRNEQF
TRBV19	ASSIGVLQETQY
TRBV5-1	ASSLESGRGYT
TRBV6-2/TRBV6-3	ASSDQPGQETLAKNIQY
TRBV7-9	ASSLSTGGNTGELF
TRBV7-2	ASSDRGYSPLH
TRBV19	ASSPAGLGLAGGPYEQY
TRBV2	ASMVQTEAF
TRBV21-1	ASNPDRDRGS
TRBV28	ASSPSQGRPQH
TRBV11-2	ASSLGLQYYQETQY
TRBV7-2	ASSFGGLYNEQF
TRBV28	ASSLTGQGNSPLH
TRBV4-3	ASSLLAGGDYEQY
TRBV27	ASSRDLKYEQY